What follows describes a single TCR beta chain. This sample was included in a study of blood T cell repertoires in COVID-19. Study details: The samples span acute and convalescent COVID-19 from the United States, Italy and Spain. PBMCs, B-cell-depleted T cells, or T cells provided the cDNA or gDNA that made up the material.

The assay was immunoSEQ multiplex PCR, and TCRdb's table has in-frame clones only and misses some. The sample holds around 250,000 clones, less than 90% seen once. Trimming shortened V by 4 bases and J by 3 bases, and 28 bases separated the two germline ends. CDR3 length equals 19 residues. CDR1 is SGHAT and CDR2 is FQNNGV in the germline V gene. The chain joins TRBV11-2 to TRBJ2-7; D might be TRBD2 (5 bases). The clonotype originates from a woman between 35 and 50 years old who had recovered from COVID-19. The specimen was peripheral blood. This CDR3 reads CASSSNDRAGRVRLYEQYF. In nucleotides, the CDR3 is TGTGCCAGCAGCTCTAACGATAGGGCGGGTAGGGTAAGACTCTACGAGCAGTACTTC.